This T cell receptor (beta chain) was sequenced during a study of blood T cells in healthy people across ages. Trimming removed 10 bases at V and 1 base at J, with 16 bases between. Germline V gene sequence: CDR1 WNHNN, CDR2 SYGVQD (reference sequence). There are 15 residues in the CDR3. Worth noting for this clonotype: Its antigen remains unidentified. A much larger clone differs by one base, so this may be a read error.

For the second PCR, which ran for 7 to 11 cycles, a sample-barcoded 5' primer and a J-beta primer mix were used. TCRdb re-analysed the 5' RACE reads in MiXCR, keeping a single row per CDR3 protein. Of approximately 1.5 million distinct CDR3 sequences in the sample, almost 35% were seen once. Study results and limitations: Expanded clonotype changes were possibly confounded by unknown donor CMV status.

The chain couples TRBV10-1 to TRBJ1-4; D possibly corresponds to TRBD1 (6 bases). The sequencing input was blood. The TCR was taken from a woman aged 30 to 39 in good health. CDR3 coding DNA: TGCGCCAACAGGGACCGGGACGAAACTAATGAAAAACTGTTTTTT. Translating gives CANRDRDETNEKLFF.